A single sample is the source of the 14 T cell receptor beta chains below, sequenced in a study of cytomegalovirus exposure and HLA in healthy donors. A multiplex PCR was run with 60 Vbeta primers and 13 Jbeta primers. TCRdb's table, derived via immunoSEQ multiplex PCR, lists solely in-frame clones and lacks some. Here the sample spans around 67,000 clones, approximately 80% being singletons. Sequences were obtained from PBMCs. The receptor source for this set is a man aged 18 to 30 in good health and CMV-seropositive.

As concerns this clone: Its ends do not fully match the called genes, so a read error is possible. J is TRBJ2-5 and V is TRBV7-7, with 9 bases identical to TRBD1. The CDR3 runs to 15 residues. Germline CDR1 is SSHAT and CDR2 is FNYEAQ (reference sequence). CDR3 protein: CASSLGDRDLETQYF. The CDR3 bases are TGTGCTAGCAGCTTAGGGGACAGGGACCTGGAGACCCAGTACTTC.

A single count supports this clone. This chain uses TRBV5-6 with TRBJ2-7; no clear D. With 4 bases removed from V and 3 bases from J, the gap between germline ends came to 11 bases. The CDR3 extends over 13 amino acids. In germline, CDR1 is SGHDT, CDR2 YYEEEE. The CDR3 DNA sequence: TGTGCCAGCAGCCCGCCGGTTAGCTACGAGCAGTACTTC. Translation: CASSPPVSYEQYF.

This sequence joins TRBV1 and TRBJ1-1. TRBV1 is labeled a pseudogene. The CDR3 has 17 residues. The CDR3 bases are TGCACCAGCAGCCAAGACAAACCAGGGGAGGGGGGCCCTGAAGCTTTCTTT. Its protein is CTSSQDKPGEGGPEAFF.

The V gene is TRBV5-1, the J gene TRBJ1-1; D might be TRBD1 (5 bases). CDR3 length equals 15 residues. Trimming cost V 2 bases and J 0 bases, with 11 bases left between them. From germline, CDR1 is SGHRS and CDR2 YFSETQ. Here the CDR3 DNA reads TGCGCCAGCAGCTTTGACAGACGAATGAACACTGAAGCTTTCTTT. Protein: CASSFDRRMNTEAFF.

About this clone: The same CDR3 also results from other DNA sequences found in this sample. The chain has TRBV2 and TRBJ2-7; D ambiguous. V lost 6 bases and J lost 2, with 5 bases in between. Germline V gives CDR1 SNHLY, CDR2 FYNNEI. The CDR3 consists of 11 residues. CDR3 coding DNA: TGTGCCAGCAGCCCCACCTACGAGCAGTACTTC. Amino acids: CASSPTYEQYF.

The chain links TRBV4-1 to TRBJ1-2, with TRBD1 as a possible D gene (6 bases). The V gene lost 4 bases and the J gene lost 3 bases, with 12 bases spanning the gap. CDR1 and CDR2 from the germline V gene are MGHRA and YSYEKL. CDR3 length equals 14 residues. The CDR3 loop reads CASSPRTDYYGYTF. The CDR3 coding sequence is TGCGCCAGCAGCCCCCGGACAGATTACTATGGCTACACCTTC.

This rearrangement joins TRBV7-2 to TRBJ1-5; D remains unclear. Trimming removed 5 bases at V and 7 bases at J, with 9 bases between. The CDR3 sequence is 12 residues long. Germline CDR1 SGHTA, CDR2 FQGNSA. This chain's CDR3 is CASSPPYQPQHF. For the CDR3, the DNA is TGTGCCAGCAGCCCCCCCTACCAGCCCCAGCATTTT.

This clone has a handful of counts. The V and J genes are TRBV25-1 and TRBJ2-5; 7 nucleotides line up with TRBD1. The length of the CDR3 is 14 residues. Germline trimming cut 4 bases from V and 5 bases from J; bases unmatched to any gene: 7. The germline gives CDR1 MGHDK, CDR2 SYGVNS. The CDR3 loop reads CASSVSDREETQYF. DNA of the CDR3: TGTGCCAGCAGTGTTAGCGACAGGGAGGAGACCCAGTACTTC.

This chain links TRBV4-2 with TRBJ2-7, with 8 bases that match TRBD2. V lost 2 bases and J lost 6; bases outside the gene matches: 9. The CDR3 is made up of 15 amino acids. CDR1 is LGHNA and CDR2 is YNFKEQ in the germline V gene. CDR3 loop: CASSQLPGLESEQYF. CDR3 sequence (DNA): TGTGCCAGCAGCCAATTACCGGGACTAGAATCCGAGCAGTACTTC.

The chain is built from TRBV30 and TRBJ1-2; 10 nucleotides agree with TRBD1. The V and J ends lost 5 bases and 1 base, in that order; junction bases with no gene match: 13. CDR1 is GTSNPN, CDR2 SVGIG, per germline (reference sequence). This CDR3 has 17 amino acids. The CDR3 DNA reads TGTGCCTGGCGGGGACAGGGGCAGCCGTCCCTTAACTATGGCTACACCTTC. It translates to CAWRGQGQPSLNYGYTF.

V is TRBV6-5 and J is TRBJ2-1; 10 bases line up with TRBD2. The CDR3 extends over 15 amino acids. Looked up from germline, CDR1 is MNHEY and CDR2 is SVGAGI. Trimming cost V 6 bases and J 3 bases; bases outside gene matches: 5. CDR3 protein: CASSFTSGNYNEQFF. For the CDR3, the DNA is TGTGCCAGCAGCTTTACTAGCGGGAACTACAATGAGCAGTTCTTC.

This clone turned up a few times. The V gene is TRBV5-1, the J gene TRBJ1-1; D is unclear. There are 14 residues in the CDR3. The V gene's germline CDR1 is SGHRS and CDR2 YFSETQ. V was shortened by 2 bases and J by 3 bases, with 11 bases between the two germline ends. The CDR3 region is CASSFALGDTEAFF. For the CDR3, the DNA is TGCGCCAGCAGCTTTGCCCTCGGGGACACTGAAGCTTTCTTT. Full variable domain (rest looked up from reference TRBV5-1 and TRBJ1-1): KAGVTQTPRYLIKTRGQQVTLSCSPISGHRSVSWYQQTPGQGLQFLFEYFSETQRNKGNFPGRFSGRQFSNSRSEMNVSTLELGDSALYLCASSFALGDTEAFFGQGTRLTVV.

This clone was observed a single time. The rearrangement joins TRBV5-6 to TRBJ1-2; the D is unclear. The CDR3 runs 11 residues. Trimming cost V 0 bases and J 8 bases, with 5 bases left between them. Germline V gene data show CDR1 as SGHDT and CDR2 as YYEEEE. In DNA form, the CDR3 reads TGTGCCAGCAGCTTGGGGGAGGGCTACACCTTC. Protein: CASSLGEGYTF. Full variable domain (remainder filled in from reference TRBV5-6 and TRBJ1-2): DAGVTQSPTHLIKTRGQQVTLRCSPKSGHDTVSWYQQALGQGPQFIFQYYEEEERQRGNFPDRFSGHQFPNYSSELNVNALLLGDSALYLCASSLGEGYTFGSGTRLTVV.

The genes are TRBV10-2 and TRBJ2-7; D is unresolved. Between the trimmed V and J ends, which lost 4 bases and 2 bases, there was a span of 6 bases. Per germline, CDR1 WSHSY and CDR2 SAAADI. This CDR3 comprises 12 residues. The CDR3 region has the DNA TGCGCCAGCAGTGCCCAGGCCTACGAGCAGTACTTC. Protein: CASSAQAYEQYF.